Included here is one T cell receptor beta chain sequence, with context. Its antigen is currently unknown. With a J-beta primer mix and a sample-barcoded 5' primer, a second PCR ran roughly 6 to 12 cycles. Every cDNA was tagged by a template-switch adaptor with 12 random nucleotides. TCRdb itself ran the 5' RACE reads through MiXCR, one entry per CDR3 protein. The repertoire includes about 670,000 distinct CDR3 sequences, roughly half of them detected once, and 13% sits in the top ten. For every donor, a draw yielded around 10 milliliters of peripheral blood. This entry belongs to a study of blood T cells in healthy people across ages. Study-level findings and limits: More naive CD4+ cells and higher diversity were found in long-lived than in aged donors. Diversity of TCR beta per million T cells declined in a roughly linear way with age.

CDR1 is SQVTM, CDR2 ANQGSEA, per germline. The CDR3 loop spans 12 amino acids. The germline V and J ends were trimmed by 3 bases and 4 bases, with 9 bases remaining between them. The genes are TRBV29-1 and TRBJ1-2; D gene uncertain. Material: blood. This TCR was sampled from a woman older than 75 in good health. CDR3 nucleotides: TGCAGCGTTGATTTGAGAGGCTATGGCTACACCTTC. Its protein product is CSVDLRGYGYTF.